This T cell receptor (beta chain) was captured in a study of cytomegalovirus exposure and HLA in healthy donors. Whole-study results and caveats: Accurate prediction of most subjects' HLA-A and HLA-B alleles from TCR beta sequences was reported. The classifier was said to identify cytomegalovirus status with high specificity and sensitivity. Roughly uniform depth of sequencing across donors was assumed in presence/absence analyses.

V gave up 2 bases and J gave up 4 bases, with 12 bases separating them. The CDR3 extends over 14 amino acids. CDR1 and CDR2 from the germline V gene are MNHEY and SMNVEV (reference sequence). With 60 Vbeta and 13 Jbeta primers, the PCR was carried out. TCRdb's copy holds only in-frame clones and misses some; the assay was immunoSEQ multiplex PCR. The sample shows about 170,000 clones, 79% of them seen only once. This clone showed up just a few times. Its cognate antigen is unknown. Sequencing input: PBMCs. This sequence originates from a woman aged 45 to 65 in good health and CMV-seronegative. The chain uses TRBV27 and TRBJ2-7; possibly TRBD2 for D (5 bases). CDR3 DNA sequence: TGTGCCAGCAGTTTACGGGGAACGAATTACGAGCAGTACTTC. Protein product: CASSLRGTNYEQYF.